The rows below give T cell receptor beta chains drawn from one sample of a study of preoperative IRX-2 immunotherapy in early breast cancer. TCRdb keeps only in-frame clones here, not all; method: immunoSEQ multiplex PCR. The table has approximately 5,500 clones, roughly 66% seen once. The sequencing used tumor tissue, collected before IRX-2 immunotherapy. The receptors come from a human donor with breast cancer. Each CDR3 is given with its conserved first and last residue. The order of the fields is D gene, V gene, clone size, J gene, CDR3 length, CDR3 DNA, CDR3 protein. The D gene is left open where the match is weak. Some rows have no size entry. The others give once, few or many, or a class for an expanded clone.

>TRBD2|TRBV18|NA|TRBJ2-7|15
TGTGCCAGCTCCCTCGGGCGGGAGGGCGTCTACGAGCAGTACTTC
CASSLGREGVYEQYF
>NA|TRBV28|NA|TRBJ2-7|14
TGTGCCAGCACGGACAGTCGGTTTCCCTACGAGCAGTACTTC
CASTDSRFPYEQYF
>TRBD1|TRBV6-8|NA|TRBJ2-7|18
TGTGCCAGCAGTTACTCATTTGTAGCGACAGGGGATACCTACGAGCAGTACTTC
CASSYSFVATGDTYEQYF
>NA|TRBV28|NA|TRBJ2-5|12
TGTGCCAGCAGTTTGAGGGGAGAGACCCAGTACTTC
CASSLRGETQYF
>NA|TRBV28|NA|TRBJ1-2|13
TGTGCCAGCAGGCCGACGGATAACTATGGCTACACCTTC
CASRPTDNYGYTF
>TRBD1|TRBV19|NA|TRBJ1-1|14
TGTGCCAGTACATCCGGGACAGTGAGCACTGAAGCTTTCTTT
CASTSGTVSTEAFF
>NA|TRBV15|NA|TRBJ2-7|15
TGTGCCAGCAGCTTCGTCGGGACACAATCCTACGAGCAGTACTTC
CASSFVGTQSYEQYF
>NA|TRBV6-8|NA|TRBJ1-2|12
TGTGCCAGCAAGGCCTTTAACTATGGCTACACCTTC
CASKAFNYGYTF
>TRBD2|TRBV6-8|NA|TRBJ2-1|14
TGTGCCATCAGTCCGGGGACTATGTCCGGTGAGCAGTTCTTC
CAISPGTMSGEQFF
>NA|TRBV22-1|once|TRBJ2-7|15
TGTGCCAGCAGTTTACTAGCGGGAGTCCGCTACGAGCAGTACTTC
CASSLLAGVRYEQYF
>TRBD2|TRBV19|NA|TRBJ2-5|18
TGTGCCAGTAGTGCCGGACTAGCGGGTACACTGAGGGGAGAGACCCAGTACTTC
CASSAGLAGTLRGETQYF
>NA|TRBV10-1|NA|TRBJ2-5|13
TGCGCCAGCAGTGCCCAGGGGACGGAGACCCAGTACTTC
CASSAQGTETQYF
>TRBD2|TRBV30|few|TRBJ2-3|15
TGTGCCTGGAGTGTAAAACTAGCGGGAGGGGATACGCAGTATTTT
CAWSVKLAGGDTQYF
>NA|TRBV7-6|NA|TRBJ1-4|15
TGTGCCAGCAGCCAGCCCGGGGGCTTGGAAGAAAAACTGTTTTTT
CASSQPGGLEEKLFF
>TRBD2|TRBV19|NA|TRBJ2-2|18
TGTGCCAGTAGTATGAGGACTAGCGGGAGGGCCAAGGGCGGGGAGCTGTTTTTT
CASSMRTSGRAKGGELFF
>TRBD2|TRBV18|NA|TRBJ2-7|12
TGTGCCAGCTCACCACCAGCGGGGGAGCAGTACTTC
CASSPPAGEQYF
>NA|TRBV5-1|NA|TRBJ2-7|14
TGCGCCAGCAGCAGTTGGACAGAGTCCTACGAGCAGTACTTC
CASSSWTESYEQYF
>NA|TRBV5-1|few|TRBJ1-1|16
TGCGCCAGCAGCCCGGGAGGAGGGGACCTGAACACTGAAGCTTTCTTT
CASSPGGGDLNTEAFF
>TRBD1|TRBV18|NA|TRBJ2-3|15
TGTGCCAGCTCACCGGACAGGACATCCACAGATACGCAGTATTTT
CASSPDRTSTDTQYF
>NA|TRBV6-8|NA|TRBJ1-3|15
TGTGCCAGCAGTCGAGACTGGCGCTCTGGAAACACCATATATTTT
CASSRDWRSGNTIYF
>NA|TRBV30|NA|TRBJ2-7|12
TGTGCCTGGAGTGTTGGGGGGTACGAGCAGTACTTC
CAWSVGGYEQYF
>TRBD2|TRBV10-2|NA|TRBJ2-5|17
TGCGCCAGCAGAGGGACTAGTGAGAGAGTTAATTGGGAGACCCAGTACTTC
CASRGTSERVNWETQYF
>TRBD1|TRBV6-8|NA|TRBJ2-3|15
TGTGCCAGCAGCCTCCGGGACAGGACGCGGGATACGCAGTATTTT
CASSLRDRTRDTQYF
>NA|TRBV29-1|NA|TRBJ2-7|12
TGCAGCGTTATCGGGCGAAACTACGAGCAGTACTTC
CSVIGRNYEQYF
>NA|TRBV19|NA|TRBJ1-1|15
TGTGCCAGCCAGTTTGGGGGCGCGATGAACACTGAAGCTTTCTTT
CASQFGGAMNTEAFF
>NA|TRBV18|NA|TRBJ1-3|15
TGTGCCAGCTCTCCTACAGAGAGCTCTGGAAACACCATATATTTT
CASSPTESSGNTIYF
>NA|TRBV19|few|TRBJ1-3|17
TGTGCCAGTACCCGATTGAACAGGGATCGTACCGGAAACACCATATATTTT
CASTRLNRDRTGNTIYF
>TRBD2|TRBV19|NA|TRBJ2-2|14
TGTGCCAGTAGGACTAGCGGGAGGACCGGGGAGCTGTTTTTT
CASRTSGRTGELFF
>TRBD2|TRBV6-8|NA|TRBJ2-1|15
TGTGCCAGCAGTTTTAGCGGGAGCGGGGACAATGAGCAGTTCTTC
CASSFSGSGDNEQFF
>NA|TRBV19|few|TRBJ1-1|11
TGTGCCAGTAGTGCCGCAGTTGAAGCTTTCTTT
CASSAAVEAFF
>TRBD1|TRBV12-5|NA|TRBJ2-7|15
TGTGCCAGCACCCACCGGACAGGGTCCTCCTACGAGCAGTACTTC
CASTHRTGSSYEQYF
>NA|TRBV15|NA|TRBJ1-2|15
TGTGCCACCAGCAGAGCCCGAGATGGGGGCGGGGGCTACACCTTC
CATSRARDGGGGYTF
>NA|TRBV11-3|NA|TRBJ1-1|15
TGTGCCAGCAGCAATCTACAGGGCCCAAACACTGAAGCTTTCTTT
CASSNLQGPNTEAFF
>NA|TRBV18|NA|TRBJ1-3|14
TGTGCCAGCTCCCTTGACAATTCTGGAAACACCATATATTTT
CASSLDNSGNTIYF
>NA|TRBV11-3|NA|TRBJ2-7|14
TGTGCCAGCAGCTTTCTGGGCTCTAAATACGAGCAGTACTTC
CASSFLGSKYEQYF
>TRBD1|TRBV11-3|once|TRBJ2-5|16
TGTGCCAGCAGCCCACCTCTGGACAGGGGAGGGGAGACCCAGTACTTC
CASSPPLDRGGETQYF
>NA|TRBV11-3|NA|TRBJ2-5|18
TGTGCCAGCAGCTTGAATTTTAGATTGGGGGCTATCGGGGAGACCCAGTACTTC
CASSLNFRLGAIGETQYF
>NA|TRBV6-8|NA|TRBJ2-7|15
TGTGCCAGCAGTGACTCGAGTCTAGGGGCCCACGAGCAGTACTTC
CASSDSSLGAHEQYF
>TRBD2|TRBV11-3|NA|TRBJ2-7|15
TGTGCCAGCAGCTTGGGGCTAGCGGGATTCTACGAGCAGTACTTC
CASSLGLAGFYEQYF
>TRBD1|TRBV18|few|TRBJ2-5|16
TGTGCCAGCTCACCAGACGCGAGACAGGGACGGGAGACCCAGTACTTC
CASSPDARQGRETQYF
>TRBD2|TRBV11-3|NA|TRBJ2-1|18
TGTGCCAGCAGCTTGGATAGATTAGCGGGAGGTTATGTCAATGAGCAGTTCTTC
CASSLDRLAGGYVNEQFF
>NA|TRBV6-8|NA|TRBJ1-1|13
TGTGCCAGCACTCAGGGTGATTACACTGAAGCTTTCTTT
CASTQGDYTEAFF
>NA|TRBV10-2|few|TRBJ1-1|16
TGCGCCTCCAACCCTACGGGGGAGTTTTTGGTGACTGAAGCTTTCTTT
CASNPTGEFLVTEAFF
>NA|TRBV6-8|NA|TRBJ1-5|16
TGTGCCAGCAGTCCGGTGTTTACACCAGCAAATCAGCCCCAGCATTTT
CASSPVFTPANQPQHF
>NA|TRBV19|NA|TRBJ2-1|16
TGTGCCAGTAGTTTTGTCATCGGGGTCTTGACGGGTGAGCAGTTCTTC
CASSFVIGVLTGEQFF
>NA|TRBV18|NA|TRBJ1-3|14
TGTGCCAGCTCACCACCGAATTCGGGGGCCACCATATATTTT
CASSPPNSGATIYF
>NA|TRBV19|NA|TRBJ1-1|18
TGTGCCAGTAGTATGGCCCCCCGGACAAGGGTCCCGGGGACTGAAGCTTTCTTT
CASSMAPRTRVPGTEAFF
>NA|TRBV6-8|NA|TRBJ2-7|13
TGTGCCAGCAGCCCCAGCTTAACCTACGAGCAGTACTTC
CASSPSLTYEQYF
>NA|TRBV6-8|NA|TRBJ2-5|15
TGTGCCAGCAGTTTATCGGCGGCCCGACAAGAGACCCAGTACTTC
CASSLSAARQETQYF
>TRBD1|TRBV6-8|NA|TRBJ2-3|15
TGTGCCAGCAGCGTACAGGGACAGTCCACAGATACGCAGTATTTT
CASSVQGQSTDTQYF
>NA|TRBV12-5|few|TRBJ2-3|14
TGTGCTAGTGGTTGGGGGGGCAGCACAGATACGCAGTATTTT
CASGWGGSTDTQYF
>NA|TRBV5-4|NA|TRBJ2-1|13
TGTGCCAGCAGCCGGAGCCTGTTCAATGAGCAGTTCTTC
CASSRSLFNEQFF
>NA|TRBV9|NA|TRBJ2-7|14
TGTGCCAGCAGTGTCTACACCACCTCCTACGAGCAGTACTTC
CASSVYTTSYEQYF
>NA|TRBV29-1|NA|TRBJ1-1|12
TGCAGCGTCCTTAATCTGAACACTGAAGCTTTCTTT
CSVLNLNTEAFF